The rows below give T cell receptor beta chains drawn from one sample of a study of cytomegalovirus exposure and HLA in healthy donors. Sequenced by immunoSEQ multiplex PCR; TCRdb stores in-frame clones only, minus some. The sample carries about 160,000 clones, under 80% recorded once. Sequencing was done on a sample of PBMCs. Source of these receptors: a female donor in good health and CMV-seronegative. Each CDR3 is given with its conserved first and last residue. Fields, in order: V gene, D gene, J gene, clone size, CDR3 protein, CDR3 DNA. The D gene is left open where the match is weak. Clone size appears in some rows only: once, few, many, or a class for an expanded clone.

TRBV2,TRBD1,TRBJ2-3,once,CASSVRDRGPDTQYF,TGTGCCAGCAGTGTCAGGGACAGGGGACCAGATACGCAGTATTTT
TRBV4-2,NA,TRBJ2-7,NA,CASSQAGAGGLYEQYF,TGTGCCAGCAGCCAGGCGGGGGCAGGGGGCCTCTACGAGCAGTACTTC
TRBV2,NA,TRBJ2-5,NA,CASSPGGARETQYF,TGTGCCAGCAGCCCTGGGGGGGCCCGGGAGACCCAGTACTTC
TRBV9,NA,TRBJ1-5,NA,CASSVEGIGQPQHF,TGTGCCAGCAGCGTAGAGGGGATCGGGCAGCCCCAGCATTTT
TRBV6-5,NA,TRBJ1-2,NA,CASSYDPEAGYTF,TGTGCCAGCAGTTACGATCCAGAGGCCGGCTACACCTTC
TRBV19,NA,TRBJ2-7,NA,CASSMIGGSSHEQYF,TGTGCCAGTAGTATGATCGGGGGATCAAGCCACGAGCAGTACTTC
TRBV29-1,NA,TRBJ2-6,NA,CSVPKDRLGSGANVLTF,TGCAGCGTTCCTAAAGACAGGCTTGGCTCTGGGGCCAACGTCCTGACTTTC
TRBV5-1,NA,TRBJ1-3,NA,CASSSDSFLSGNTIYF,TGCGCCAGCAGCTCCGACAGCTTTCTCTCTGGAAACACCATATATTTT
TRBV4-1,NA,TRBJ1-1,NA,CASSHVTGSNTEAFF,TGCGCCAGCAGCCACGTTACAGGAAGCAACACTGAAGCTTTCTTT
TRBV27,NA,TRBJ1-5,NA,CASSSGGLNQPQHF,TGTGCCAGCAGTTCAGGCGGGCTCAATCAGCCCCAGCATTTT
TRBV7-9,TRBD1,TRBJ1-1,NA,CASRITGGAAEAFF,TGTGCCAGCAGGATAACAGGGGGCGCGGCTGAAGCTTTCTTT
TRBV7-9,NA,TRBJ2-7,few,CASSLELAPTPSYEQYF,TGTGCCAGCAGCTTAGAGCTAGCACCTACCCCCTCCTACGAGCAGTACTTC
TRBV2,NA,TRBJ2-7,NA,CASRRSYLLYEQYF,TGTGCCAGCAGGAGATCCTATCTCCTATACGAGCAGTACTTC
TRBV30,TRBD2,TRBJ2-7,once,CAWSRTSRGGEQYF,TGTGCCTGGAGTCGGACTAGCCGGGGGGGGGAGCAGTACTTC
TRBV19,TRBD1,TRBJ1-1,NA,CASSPDRGTGTEAFF,TGTGCCAGTAGTCCCGACAGGGGAACGGGCACTGAAGCTTTCTTT
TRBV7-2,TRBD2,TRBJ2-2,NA,CASSFLSRLAGVNTGELFF,TGTGCCAGCAGCTTCCTCTCCCGACTAGCGGGGGTTAACACCGGGGAGCTGTTTTTT
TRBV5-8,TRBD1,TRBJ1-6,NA,CASSSHTNRGRGSPLHF,TGTGCCAGCAGCTCCCACACAAACAGGGGAAGGGGGTCACCCCTCCACTTT
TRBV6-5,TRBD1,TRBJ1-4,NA,CASRRDRANEKLFF,TGTGCCAGCAGACGAGACAGGGCCAATGAAAAACTGTTTTTT
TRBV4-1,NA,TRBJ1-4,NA,CASSPPPGGVNEKLFF,TGCGCCAGCAGCCCTCCCCCTGGCGGCGTTAATGAAAAACTGTTTTTT
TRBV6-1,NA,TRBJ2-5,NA,CASSFRREETQYF,TGTGCCAGCTCCTTCCGACGGGAAGAGACCCAGTACTTC
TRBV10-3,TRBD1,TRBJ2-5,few,CAISEGTGGSQETQYF,TGTGCCATCAGTGAGGGGACAGGGGGTAGCCAAGAGACCCAGTACTTC
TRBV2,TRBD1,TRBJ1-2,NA,CASSEARRTGNDGYTF,TGTGCCAGCAGTGAAGCGCGTAGGACAGGGAATGATGGCTACACCTTC
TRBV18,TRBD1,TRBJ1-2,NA,CASSPGQGIDGYTF,TGTGCCAGCTCACCGGGACAGGGGATAGACGGCTACACCTTC
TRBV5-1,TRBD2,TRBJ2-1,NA,CASSYGLAEIEQFF,TGCGCCAGCAGCTACGGACTAGCGGAAATTGAGCAGTTCTTC
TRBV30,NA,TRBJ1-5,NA,CAWSVPGQGWQPQHF,TGTGCCTGGAGTGTACCTGGGCAGGGCTGGCAGCCCCAGCATTTT
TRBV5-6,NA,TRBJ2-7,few,CASSLPPAGAHEQYF,TGTGCCAGCAGCTTGCCCCCGGCAGGGGCCCACGAGCAGTACTTC
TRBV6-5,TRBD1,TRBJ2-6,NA,CASSLDRAGANVLTF,TGTGCCAGCAGCTTGGACAGGGCTGGGGCCAACGTCCTGACTTTC
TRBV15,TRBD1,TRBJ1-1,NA,CATSRDFGGTGQLRSRNTEAFF,TGTGCCACCAGCAGAGATTTTGGAGGGACAGGCCAACTTCGTAGCCGGAACACTGAAGCTTTCTTT
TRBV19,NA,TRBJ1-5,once,CASSLTGNQPQHF,TGTGCCAGTAGTCTGACAGGTAATCAGCCCCAGCATTTT
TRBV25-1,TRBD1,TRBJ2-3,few,CASRDLLTGADTQYF,TGTGCCAGCAGGGACCTACTGACAGGGGCAGATACGCAGTATTTT
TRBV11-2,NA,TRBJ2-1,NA,CASARSRSYNEQFF,TGTGCCAGCGCCAGATCTCGCTCCTACAATGAGCAGTTCTTC
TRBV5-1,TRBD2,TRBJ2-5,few,CASSYGLAGEGETQYF,TGCGCCAGCAGCTACGGACTAGCGGGAGAGGGAGAGACCCAGTACTTC
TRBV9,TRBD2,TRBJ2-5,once,CASSETSGGAKLAQYF,TGTGCCAGCAGCGAGACTAGCGGGGGGGCCAAGTTGGCCCAGTACTTC
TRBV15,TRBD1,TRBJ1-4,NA,CATSRAVGQGHEKLFF,TGTGCCACCAGCAGAGCGGTGGGACAGGGGCACGAAAAACTGTTTTTT
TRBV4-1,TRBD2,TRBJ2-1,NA,CASSQPVAGRHEQFF,TGCGCCAGCAGCCAACCGGTAGCGGGGCGGCATGAGCAGTTCTTC
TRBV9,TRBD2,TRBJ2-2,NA,CAGSVRASGSTGELFF,TGTGCCGGCAGCGTAAGGGCTAGCGGGAGCACCGGGGAGCTGTTTTTT
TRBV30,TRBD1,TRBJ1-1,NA,CAWSTGQGNTEAFF,TGTGCCTGGAGTACCGGACAGGGGAACACTGAAGCTTTCTTT
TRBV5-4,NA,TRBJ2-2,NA,CASSLKQGDTGELFF,TGTGCCAGCAGCTTAAAGCAGGGCGACACCGGGGAGCTGTTTTTT
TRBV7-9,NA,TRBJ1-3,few,CASSYAGSNTIYF,TGTGCCAGCAGCTATGCAGGTTCCAACACCATATATTTT
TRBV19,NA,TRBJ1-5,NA,CASSMATRGKDQPQHF,TGTGCCAGTAGTATGGCCACCCGGGGAAAGGATCAGCCCCAGCATTTT
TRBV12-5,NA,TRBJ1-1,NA,CASGRGGAAFF,TGTGCTAGTGGCCGAGGCGGGGCAGCTTTCTTT
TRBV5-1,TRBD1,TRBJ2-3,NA,CASRESRGQDTQYF,TGCGCCAGCAGAGAGTCCAGGGGGCAGGATACGCAGTATTTT
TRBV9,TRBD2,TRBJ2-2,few,CASSFSGRGNTGELFF,TGTGCCAGCAGCTTTAGCGGGAGAGGGAACACCGGGGAGCTGTTTTTT
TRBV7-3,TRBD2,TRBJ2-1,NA,CASSERLASEQFF,TGTGCCAGCAGCGAGCGACTAGCGAGTGAGCAGTTCTTC
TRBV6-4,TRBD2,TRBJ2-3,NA,CASSAEVIAGVGDTQYF,TGTGCCAGCAGTGCCGAAGTGATAGCGGGAGTCGGCGATACGCAGTATTTT
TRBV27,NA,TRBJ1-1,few,CASSRNRLEAFF,TGTGCCAGCAGTCGAAACAGGCTTGAAGCTTTCTTT
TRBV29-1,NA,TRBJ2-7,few,CSVEDGSYEQYF,TGCAGCGTCGAGGATGGATCTTACGAGCAGTACTTC
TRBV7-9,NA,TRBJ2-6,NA,CASSLVSLPTGANVLTF,TGTGCCAGCAGCTTAGTTTCACTCCCCACTGGGGCCAACGTCCTGACTTTC
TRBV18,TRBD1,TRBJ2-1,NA,CASSPTGTGATEQFF,TGTGCCAGCTCACCTACCGGGACAGGGGCCACTGAGCAGTTCTTC
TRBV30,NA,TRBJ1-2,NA,CAWSDPDWYTF,TGTGCCTGGAGTGACCCGGACTGGTACACCTTC
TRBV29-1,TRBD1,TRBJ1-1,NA,CSASKGASSNTEAFF,TGCAGCGCATCCAAGGGGGCGTCGTCGAACACTGAAGCTTTCTTT